These T cell receptor beta chains were read from a single sample in a study of T cell responses to AZD1222 COVID-19 vaccine. The data were produced by immunoSEQ multiplex PCR, yet TCRdb's version contains in-frame clones alone and is incomplete. The sample gives some 150,000 clones, roughly 84% of which show up once; 5% to 5.5% is in the top ten. The sample here was peripheral blood, taken 28 days after the second AZD1222 dose. The receptors derive from an adult who received the AZD1222 COVID-19 vaccine. CDR3s include the opening cysteine and the closing phenylalanine or tryptophan. The order of the fields is CDR3 protein, V gene.

CDR3 protein: CATSRDWTGAEQFF; V gene: TRBV15
CDR3 protein: CASSTNTGELFF; V gene: TRBV6-4
CDR3 protein: CASTMGLAGDEQFF; V gene: TRBV2
CDR3 protein: CASSSTWGSTEAFF; V gene: TRBV11-2
CDR3 protein: CASSLAGGYETQYF; V gene: TRBV7-2
CDR3 protein: CASSSPGTTSSYEQYF; V gene: TRBV11-2
CDR3 protein: CASGLGETQYF; V gene: TRBV2
CDR3 protein: CASSHLMGAAGSSPLHF; V gene: TRBV19
CDR3 protein: CASSAQGDESPPEYF; V gene: TRBV7-9
CDR3 protein: CASSRTGAETQYF; V gene: TRBV28